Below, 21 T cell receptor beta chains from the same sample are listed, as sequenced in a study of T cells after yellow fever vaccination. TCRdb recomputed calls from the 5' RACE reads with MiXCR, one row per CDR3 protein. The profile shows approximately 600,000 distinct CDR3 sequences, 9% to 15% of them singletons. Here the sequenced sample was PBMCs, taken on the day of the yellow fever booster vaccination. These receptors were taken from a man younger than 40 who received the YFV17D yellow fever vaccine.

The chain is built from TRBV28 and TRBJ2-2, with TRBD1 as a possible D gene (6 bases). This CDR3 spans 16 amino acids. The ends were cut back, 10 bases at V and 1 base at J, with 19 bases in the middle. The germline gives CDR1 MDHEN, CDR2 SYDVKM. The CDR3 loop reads CATSTVLQGNTGELFF. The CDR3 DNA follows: TGTGCCACCTCAACGGTACTACAGGGGAACACCGGGGAGCTGTTTTTT.

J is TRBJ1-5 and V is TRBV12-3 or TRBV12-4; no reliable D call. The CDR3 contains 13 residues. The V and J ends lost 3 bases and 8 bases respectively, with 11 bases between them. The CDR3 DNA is TGTGCCAGCAGTTTCGGGCAGCGGGAGCCCCAGCATTTT. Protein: CASSFGQREPQHF.

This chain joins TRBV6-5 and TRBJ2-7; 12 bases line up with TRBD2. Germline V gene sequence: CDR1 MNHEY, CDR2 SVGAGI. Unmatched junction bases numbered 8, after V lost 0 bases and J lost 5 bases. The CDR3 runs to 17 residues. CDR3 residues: CASSYSARLAGVDEQYF. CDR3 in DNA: TGTGCCAGCAGTTACTCTGCAAGACTAGCGGGAGTGGACGAGCAGTACTTC.

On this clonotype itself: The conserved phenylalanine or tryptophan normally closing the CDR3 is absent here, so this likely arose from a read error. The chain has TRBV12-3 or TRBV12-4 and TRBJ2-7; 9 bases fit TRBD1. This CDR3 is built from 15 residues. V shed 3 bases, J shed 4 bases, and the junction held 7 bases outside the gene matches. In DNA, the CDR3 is TGTGCCAGCAGTTTCCGGGGACAGGGTGGTTACGAGCAGTACTTG. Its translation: CASSFRGQGGYEQYL.

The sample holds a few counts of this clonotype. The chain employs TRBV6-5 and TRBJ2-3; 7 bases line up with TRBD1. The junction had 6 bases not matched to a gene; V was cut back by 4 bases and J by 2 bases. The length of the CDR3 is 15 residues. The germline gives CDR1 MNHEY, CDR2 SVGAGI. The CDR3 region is CASSWGRGTTDTQYF. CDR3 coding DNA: TGTGCCAGCAGTTGGGGCAGGGGGACCACAGATACGCAGTATTTT.

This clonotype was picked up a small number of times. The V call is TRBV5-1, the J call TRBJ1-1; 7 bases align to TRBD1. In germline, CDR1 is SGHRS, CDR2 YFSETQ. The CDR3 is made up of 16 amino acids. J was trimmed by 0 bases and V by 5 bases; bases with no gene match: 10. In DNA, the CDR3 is TGCGCCAGCAGTAACAGCCCGACAGGGATGAACACTGAAGCTTTCTTT. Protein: CASSNSPTGMNTEAFF.

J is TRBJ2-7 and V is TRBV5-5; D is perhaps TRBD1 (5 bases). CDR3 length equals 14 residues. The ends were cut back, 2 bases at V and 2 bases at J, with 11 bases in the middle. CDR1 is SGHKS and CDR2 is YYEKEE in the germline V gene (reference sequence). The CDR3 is CASSFHRTPYEQYF. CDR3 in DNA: TGTGCCAGCAGCTTCCACAGGACCCCCTACGAGCAGTACTTC.

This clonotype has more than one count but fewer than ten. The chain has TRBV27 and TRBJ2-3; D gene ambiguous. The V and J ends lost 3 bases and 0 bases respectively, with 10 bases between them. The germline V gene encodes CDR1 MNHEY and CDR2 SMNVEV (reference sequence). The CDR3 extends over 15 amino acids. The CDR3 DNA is TGTGCCAGCAGTTTTACCCCTTCTAGCACAGATACGCAGTATTTT. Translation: CASSFTPSSTDTQYF.

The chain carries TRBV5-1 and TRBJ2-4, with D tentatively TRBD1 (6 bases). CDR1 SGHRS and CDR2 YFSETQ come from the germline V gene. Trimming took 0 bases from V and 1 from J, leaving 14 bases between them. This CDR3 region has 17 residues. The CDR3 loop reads CASSLEGVARAKNIQYF. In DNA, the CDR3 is TGCGCCAGCAGCTTGGAGGGGGTCGCCAGGGCCAAAAACATTCAGTACTTC.

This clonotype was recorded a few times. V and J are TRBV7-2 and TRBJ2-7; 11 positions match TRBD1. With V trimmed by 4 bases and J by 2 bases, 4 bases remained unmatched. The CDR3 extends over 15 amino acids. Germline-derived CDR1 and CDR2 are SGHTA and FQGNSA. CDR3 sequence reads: CASSSRTGGPYEQYF. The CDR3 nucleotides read TGTGCCAGCAGCTCCCGGACAGGGGGCCCCTACGAGCAGTACTTC.

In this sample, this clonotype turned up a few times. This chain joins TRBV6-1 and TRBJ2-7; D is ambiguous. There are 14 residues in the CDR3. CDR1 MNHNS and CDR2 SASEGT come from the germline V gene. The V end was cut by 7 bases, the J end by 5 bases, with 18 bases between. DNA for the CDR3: TGTGCCAGCACCACCGGTAGCCCCGGCAACGAGCAGTACTTC. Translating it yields CASTTGSPGNEQYF.

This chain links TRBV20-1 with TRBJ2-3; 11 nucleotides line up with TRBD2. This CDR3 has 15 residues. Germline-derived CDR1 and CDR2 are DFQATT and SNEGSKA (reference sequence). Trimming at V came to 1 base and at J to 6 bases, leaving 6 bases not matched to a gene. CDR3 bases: TGCAGTGCTAGAGTAGCGGGAGGGCCATGGGATACGCAGTATTTT. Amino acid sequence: CSARVAGGPWDTQYF.

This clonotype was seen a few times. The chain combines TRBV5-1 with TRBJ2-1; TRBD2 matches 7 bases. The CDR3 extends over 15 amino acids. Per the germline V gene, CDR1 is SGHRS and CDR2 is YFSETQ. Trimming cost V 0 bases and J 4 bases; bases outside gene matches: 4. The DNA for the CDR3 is TGCGCCAGCAGCTTGGGGTCTAGCGGATACAATGAGCAGTTCTTC. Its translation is CASSLGSSGYNEQFF.

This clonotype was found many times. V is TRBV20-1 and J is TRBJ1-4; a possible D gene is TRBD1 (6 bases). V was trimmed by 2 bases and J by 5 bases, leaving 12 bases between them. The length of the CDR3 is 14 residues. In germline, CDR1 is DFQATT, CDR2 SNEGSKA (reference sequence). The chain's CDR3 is CSARRTVTNEKLFF. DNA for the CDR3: TGCAGTGCTAGAAGGACAGTCACGAATGAAAAACTGTTTTTT.

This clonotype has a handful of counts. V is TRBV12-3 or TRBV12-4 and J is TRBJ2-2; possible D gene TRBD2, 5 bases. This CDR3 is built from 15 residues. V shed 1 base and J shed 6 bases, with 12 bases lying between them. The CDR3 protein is CASSLVASFPGELFF. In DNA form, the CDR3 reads TGTGCCAGCAGTTTAGTGGCTAGCTTTCCCGGGGAGCTGTTTTTT.

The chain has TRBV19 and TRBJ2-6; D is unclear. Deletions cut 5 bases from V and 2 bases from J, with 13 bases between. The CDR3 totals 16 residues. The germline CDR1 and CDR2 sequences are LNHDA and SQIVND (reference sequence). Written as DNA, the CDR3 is TGTGCCAGTAGTGATTGGCTCAGAACTGGGGCCAACGTCCTGACTTTC. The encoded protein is CASSDWLRTGANVLTF.

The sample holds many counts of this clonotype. CDR3 sequence: CASSLVPGRGSTDTQYF. In nucleotides, the CDR3 is TGTGCCAGCAGCTTAGTTCCGGGGAGGGGAAGCACAGATACGCAGTATTTT. The chain joins TRBV7-8 to TRBJ2-3, with 7 bases that match TRBD2. Germline assignment: CDR1 SGHVS and CDR2 FQNEAQ. The length of the CDR3 is 17 residues. V was pared by 1 base and J by 0 bases, with 7 bases of the junction left unmatched.

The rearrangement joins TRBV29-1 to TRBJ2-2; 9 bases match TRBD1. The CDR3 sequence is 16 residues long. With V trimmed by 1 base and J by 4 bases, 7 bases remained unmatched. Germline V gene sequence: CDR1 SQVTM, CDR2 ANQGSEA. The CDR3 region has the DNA TGCAGCGTTGAAGTTCGGACAGGGGTTACCACCGGGGAGCTGTTTTTT. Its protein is CSVEVRTGVTTGELFF.

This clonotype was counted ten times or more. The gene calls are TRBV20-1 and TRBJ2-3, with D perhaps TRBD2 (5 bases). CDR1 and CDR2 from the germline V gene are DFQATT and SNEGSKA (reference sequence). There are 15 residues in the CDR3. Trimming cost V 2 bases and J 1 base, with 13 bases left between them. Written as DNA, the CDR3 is TGCAGTGCTAGACTCCTCTCGCGGGGCACAGATACGCAGTATTTT. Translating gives CSARLLSRGTDTQYF.

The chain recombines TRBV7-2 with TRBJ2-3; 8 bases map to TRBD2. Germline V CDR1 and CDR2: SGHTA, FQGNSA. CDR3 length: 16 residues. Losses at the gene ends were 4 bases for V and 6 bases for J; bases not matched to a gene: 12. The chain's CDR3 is CASSWGPSPSGDTQYF. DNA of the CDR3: TGTGCCAGCAGCTGGGGACCTAGCCCTAGCGGGGATACGCAGTATTTT.

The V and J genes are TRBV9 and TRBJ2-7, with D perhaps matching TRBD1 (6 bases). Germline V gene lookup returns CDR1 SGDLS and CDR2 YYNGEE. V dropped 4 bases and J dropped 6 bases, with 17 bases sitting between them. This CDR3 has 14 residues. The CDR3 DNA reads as TGTGCCAGCAGCCTCGGGACACCGCGTGGCGAGCAGTACTTC. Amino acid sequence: CASSLGTPRGEQYF.